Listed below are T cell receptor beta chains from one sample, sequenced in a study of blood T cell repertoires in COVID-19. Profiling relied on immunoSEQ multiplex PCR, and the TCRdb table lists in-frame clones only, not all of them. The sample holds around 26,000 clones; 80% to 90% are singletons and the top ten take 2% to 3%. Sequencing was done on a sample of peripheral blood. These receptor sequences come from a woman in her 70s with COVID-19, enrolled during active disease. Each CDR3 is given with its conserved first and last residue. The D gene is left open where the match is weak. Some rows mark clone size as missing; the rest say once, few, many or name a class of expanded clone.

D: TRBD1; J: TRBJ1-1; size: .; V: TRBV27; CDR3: CASRKTGGNTEAFF; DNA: TGTGCCAGCAGGAAAACAGGGGGTAACACTGAAGCTTTCTTT
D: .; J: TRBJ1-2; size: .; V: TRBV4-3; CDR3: CASSQDSQGLGYGYTF; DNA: TGCGCCAGCAGCCAAGATTCCCAGGGGCTGGGCTATGGCTACACCTTC
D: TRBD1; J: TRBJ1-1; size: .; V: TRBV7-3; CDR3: CASSSRTGAEAFF; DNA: TGTGCCAGCAGCTCTAGGACAGGGGCGGAAGCTTTCTTT
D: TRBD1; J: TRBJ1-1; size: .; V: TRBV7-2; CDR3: CASRPQGANMNTEAFF; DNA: TGTGCCAGCAGACCACAGGGGGCGAACATGAACACTGAAGCTTTCTTT
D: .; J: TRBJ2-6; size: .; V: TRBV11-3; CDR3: CASSLVTGERFTGANVLTF; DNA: TGTGCCAGCAGCTTGGTGACGGGGGAACGGTTTACTGGGGCCAACGTCCTGACTTTC
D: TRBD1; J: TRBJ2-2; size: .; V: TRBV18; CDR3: CASSWTGGTGELFF; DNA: TGTGCCAGCTCATGGACAGGAGGCACCGGGGAGCTGTTTTTT
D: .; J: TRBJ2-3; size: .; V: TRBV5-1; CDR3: CASSEGPGGTDTQYF; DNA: TGCGCCAGCAGCGAGGGACCCGGGGGAACAGATACGCAGTATTTT
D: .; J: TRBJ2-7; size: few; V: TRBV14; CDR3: CASSQDIGSHEQYF; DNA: TGTGCCAGCAGCCAAGATATAGGGAGCCACGAGCAGTACTTC
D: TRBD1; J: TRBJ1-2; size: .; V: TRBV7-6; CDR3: CASSPMTGGLGGYTF; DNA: TGTGCCAGCAGCCCGATGACAGGGGGATTGGGAGGCTACACCTTC
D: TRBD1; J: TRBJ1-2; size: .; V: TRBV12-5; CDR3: CASGSGQGYGYTF; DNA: TGTGCTAGTGGTTCGGGACAGGGCTATGGCTACACCTTC
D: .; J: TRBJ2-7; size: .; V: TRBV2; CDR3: CASMIGSLYEQYF; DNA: TGTGCCAGCATGATAGGGAGTTTGTACGAGCAGTACTTC
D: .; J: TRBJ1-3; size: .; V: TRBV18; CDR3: CASSPYGQLTSSGNTIYF; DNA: TGTGCCAGCTCACCCTACGGACAACTAACAAGCTCTGGAAACACCATATATTTT
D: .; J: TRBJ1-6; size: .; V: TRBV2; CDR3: CASNPTGLESPLHF; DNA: TGTGCCAGCAACCCCACAGGGCTGGAATCACCCCTCCACTTT
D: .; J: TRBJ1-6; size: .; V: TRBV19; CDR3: CASTPDRTKGYSPLHF; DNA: TGTGCCAGTACCCCAGACAGGACCAAGGGGTATTCACCCCTCCACTTT
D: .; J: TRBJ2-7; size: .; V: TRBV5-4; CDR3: CASSPRDRVHEQYF; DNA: TGTGCCAGCAGCCCCCGTGATAGAGTCCACGAGCAGTACTTC
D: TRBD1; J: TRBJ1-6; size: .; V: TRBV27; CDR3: CASTRQGISYNSPLHF; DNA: TGTGCCAGCACCCGACAGGGGATCTCCTATAATTCACCCCTCCACTTT
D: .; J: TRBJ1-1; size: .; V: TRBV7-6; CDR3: CASSPGQILNTEAFF; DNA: TGTGCCAGCAGCCCCGGACAGATTTTGAACACTGAAGCTTTCTTT
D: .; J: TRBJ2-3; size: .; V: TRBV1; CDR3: CTSSQPGAGVTDTQYF; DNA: TGCACCAGCAGCCAGCCAGGAGCGGGGGTTACAGATACGCAGTATTTT
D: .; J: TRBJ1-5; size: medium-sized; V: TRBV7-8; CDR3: CASSLANGGDQPQHF; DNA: TGTGCCAGCAGCTTAGCGAACGGCGGGGATCAGCCCCAGCATTTT
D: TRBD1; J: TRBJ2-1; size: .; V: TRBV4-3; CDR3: CASSLWTGGYNEQFF; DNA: TGCGCCAGCAGCCTCTGGACAGGGGGGTACAATGAGCAGTTCTTC
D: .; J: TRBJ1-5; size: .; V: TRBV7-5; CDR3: CARSLVEQGRWNQPQHF; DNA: TGTGCCAGAAGCTTGGTGGAACAGGGCCGATGGAACCAGCCCCAGCATTTT
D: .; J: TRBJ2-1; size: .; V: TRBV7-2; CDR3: CASSFRRDNEQFF; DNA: TGTGCCAGCAGCTTTCGGCGGGACAATGAGCAGTTCTTC
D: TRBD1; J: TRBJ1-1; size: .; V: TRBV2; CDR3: CASSRDRGHVFF; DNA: TGTGCCAGCAGTCGGGACAGGGGGCACGTTTTCTTT
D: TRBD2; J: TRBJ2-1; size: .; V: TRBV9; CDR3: CASSAGLAEDNEQFF; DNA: TGTGCCAGCAGCGCAGGACTAGCGGAGGACAATGAGCAGTTCTTC
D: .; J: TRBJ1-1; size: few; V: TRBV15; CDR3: CATSRDRGSEAFF; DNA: TGTGCCACCAGCAGAGATAGAGGATCAGAAGCTTTCTTT
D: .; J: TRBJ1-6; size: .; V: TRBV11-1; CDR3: CASSLATAGNSPLHF; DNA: TGTGCCAGCAGCTTAGCGACAGCAGGGAATTCACCCCTCCACTTT
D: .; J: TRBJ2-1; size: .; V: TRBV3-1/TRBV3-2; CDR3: CASSQADEQFF; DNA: TGTGCCAGCAGCCAAGCCGATGAGCAGTTCTTC
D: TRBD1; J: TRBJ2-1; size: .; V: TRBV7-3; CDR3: CASSLIGTGTYNEQFF; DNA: TGTGCCAGCAGCTTAATTGGGACAGGGACCTACAATGAGCAGTTCTTC
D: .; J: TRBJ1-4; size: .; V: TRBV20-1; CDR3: CSASNGGVANEKLFF; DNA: TGCAGTGCTAGTAATGGGGGGGTTGCTAATGAAAAACTGTTTTTT
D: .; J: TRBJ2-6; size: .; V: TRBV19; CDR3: CASSIQGANVLTF; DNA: TGTGCCAGTAGTATACAAGGGGCCAACGTCCTGACTTTC
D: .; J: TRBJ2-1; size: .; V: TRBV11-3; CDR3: CASSLGTGRGGYNEQFF; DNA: TGTGCCAGCAGCTTAGGCACAGGGAGGGGGGGCTACAATGAGCAGTTCTTC
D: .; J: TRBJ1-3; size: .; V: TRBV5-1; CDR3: CASSLSGGSVRNTIYF; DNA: TGCGCCAGCAGCTTGTCCGGGGGGAGCGTCCGAAACACCATATATTTT
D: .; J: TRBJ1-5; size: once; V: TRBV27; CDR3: CASSLNSNSNQPQHF; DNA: TGTGCCAGCAGTTTAAACAGCAATAGCAATCAGCCCCAGCATTTT
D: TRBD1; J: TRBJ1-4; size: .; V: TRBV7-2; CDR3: CASSMPPGQVNEKLFF; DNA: TGTGCCAGCAGCATGCCGCCGGGACAGGTTAATGAAAAACTGTTTTTT
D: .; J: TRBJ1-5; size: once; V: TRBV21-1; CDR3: CASSTGTDNQPQHF; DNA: TGTGCCAGCAGCACAGGGACAGACAATCAGCCCCAGCATTTT
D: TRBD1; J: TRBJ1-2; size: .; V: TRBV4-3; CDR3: CASSRGQSYGYTF; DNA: TGCGCCAGCAGCCGGGGACAGAGCTATGGCTACACCTTC
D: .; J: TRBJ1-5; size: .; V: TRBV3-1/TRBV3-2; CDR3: CASSPNSRRENQPQHF; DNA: TGTGCCAGCAGCCCGAACTCTAGACGGGAAAATCAGCCCCAGCATTTT
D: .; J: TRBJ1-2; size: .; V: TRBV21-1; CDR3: CASTNNRECYGYTF; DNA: TGTGCCAGCACCAACAACAGGGAGTGCTATGGCTACACCTTC
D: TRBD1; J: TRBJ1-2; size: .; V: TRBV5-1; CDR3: CASSMEGQSNYGYTF; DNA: TGCGCCAGCAGCATGGAGGGACAGAGCAACTATGGCTACACCTTC
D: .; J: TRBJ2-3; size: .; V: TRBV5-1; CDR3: CASSLGTSTDTQYF; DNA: TGCGCCAGCAGCCTAGGGACTAGCACAGATACGCAGTATTTT
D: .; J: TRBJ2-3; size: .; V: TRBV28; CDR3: CAGGGSFTDTQYF; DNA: TGTGCCGGGGGGGGCAGTTTCACAGATACGCAGTATTTT
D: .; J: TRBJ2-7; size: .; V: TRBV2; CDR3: CASRWGVALSYEQYF; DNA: TGTGCCAGCAGATGGGGGGTAGCCCTCTCCTACGAGCAGTACTTC
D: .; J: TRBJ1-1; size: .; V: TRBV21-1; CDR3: CASSKVKGETEMNTEAFF; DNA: TGTGCCAGCAGCAAAGTTAAGGGAGAGACGGAGATGAACACTGAAGCTTTCTTT
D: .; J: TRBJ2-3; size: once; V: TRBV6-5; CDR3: CASSFRGTDTQYF; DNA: TGTGCCAGCAGTTTCCGGGGGACAGATACGCAGTATTTT
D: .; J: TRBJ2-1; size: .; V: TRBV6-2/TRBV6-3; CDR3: CASSSRGFSYNEQFF; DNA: TGTGCCAGCAGTAGCAGGGGATTCTCCTACAATGAGCAGTTCTTC
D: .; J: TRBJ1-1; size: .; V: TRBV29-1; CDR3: CSVVTGINTEAFF; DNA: TGCAGCGTTGTGACAGGAATAAACACTGAAGCTTTCTTT
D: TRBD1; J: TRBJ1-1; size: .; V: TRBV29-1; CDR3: CSARARGHTEAFF; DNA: TGCAGCGCCCGCGCCAGGGGGCACACTGAAGCTTTCTTT
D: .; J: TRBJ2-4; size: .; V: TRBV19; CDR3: CASSIGVTALAKNIQYF; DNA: TGTGCCAGTAGTATAGGGGTAACAGCTTTAGCCAAAAACATTCAGTACTTC
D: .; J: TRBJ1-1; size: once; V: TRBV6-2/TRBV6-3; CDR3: CASSLVDRNTEAFF; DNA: TGTGCCAGCAGTCTGGTGGACAGGAACACTGAAGCTTTCTTT